This T cell receptor (beta chain) is drawn from a study of multiple sclerosis patients with progressive multifocal leukoencephalopathy. Study-level results: No common TRBV or TRBJ usage or pairing appeared at PML.

Documented time point: before natalizumab initiation. Clones were read by immunoSEQ multiplex PCR, and TCRdb kept only the in-frame ones, dropping some. Here the sample spans 25,000 to 30,000 clones, about 88% being singletons. On this clone itself: Its antigen is still unknown.

The sequenced sample was PBMCs. The source is a human donor with multiple sclerosis.

The DNA for the CDR3 is TGTGCCAGCAGTTTCAGGACAGGATTAAATTCACCCCTCCACTTT. Protein: CASSFRTGLNSPLHF. This chain links TRBV28 with TRBJ1-6; 7 bases agree with TRBD1. V trimming: 3 bases; J trimming: 7 bases; junction bases outside the gene matches: 6. The CDR3 spans 15 residues. Germline CDR1 and CDR2: MDHEN and SYDVKM.